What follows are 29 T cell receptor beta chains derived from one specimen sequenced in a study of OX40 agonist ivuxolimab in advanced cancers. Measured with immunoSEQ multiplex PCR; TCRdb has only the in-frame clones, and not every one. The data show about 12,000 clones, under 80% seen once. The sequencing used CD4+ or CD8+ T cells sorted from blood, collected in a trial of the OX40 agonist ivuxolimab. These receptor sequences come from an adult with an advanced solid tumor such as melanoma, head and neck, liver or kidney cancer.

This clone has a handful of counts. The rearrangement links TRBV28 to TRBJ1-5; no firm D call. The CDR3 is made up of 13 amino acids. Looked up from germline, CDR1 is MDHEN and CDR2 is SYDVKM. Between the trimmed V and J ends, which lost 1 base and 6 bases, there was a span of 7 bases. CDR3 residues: CASSLLRSQPQHF. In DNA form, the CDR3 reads TGTGCCAGCAGTTTATTACGGAGTCAGCCCCAGCATTTT.

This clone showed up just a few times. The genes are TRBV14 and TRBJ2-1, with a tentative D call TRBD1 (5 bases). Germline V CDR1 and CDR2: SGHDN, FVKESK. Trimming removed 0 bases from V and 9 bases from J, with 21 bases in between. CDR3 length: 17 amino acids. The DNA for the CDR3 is TGTGCCAGCAGCCAAGATCTCACCCAGGGAAAGGTGGGTGAGCAGTTCTTC. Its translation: CASSQDLTQGKVGEQFF. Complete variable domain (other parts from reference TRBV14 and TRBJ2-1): EAGVTQFPSHSVIEKGQTVTLRCDPISGHDNLYWYRRVMGKEIKFLLHFVKESKQDESGMPNNRFLAERTGGTYSTLKVQPAELEDSGVYFCASSQDLTQGKVGEQFFGPGTRLTVL.

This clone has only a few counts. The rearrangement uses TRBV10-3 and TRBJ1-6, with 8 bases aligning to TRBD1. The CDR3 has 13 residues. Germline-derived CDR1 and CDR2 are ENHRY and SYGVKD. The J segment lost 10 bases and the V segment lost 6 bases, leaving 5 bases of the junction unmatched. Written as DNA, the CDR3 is TGTGCCATCAGGAGGACAGGGCAGTCACCCCTCCACTTT. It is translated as CAIRRTGQSPLHF.

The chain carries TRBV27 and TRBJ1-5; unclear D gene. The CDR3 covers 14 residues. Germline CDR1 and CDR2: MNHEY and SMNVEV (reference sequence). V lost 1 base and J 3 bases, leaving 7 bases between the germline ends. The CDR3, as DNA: TGTGCCAGCAGTTTATTGTCCACCAATCAGCCCCAGCATTTT. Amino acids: CASSLLSTNQPQHF.

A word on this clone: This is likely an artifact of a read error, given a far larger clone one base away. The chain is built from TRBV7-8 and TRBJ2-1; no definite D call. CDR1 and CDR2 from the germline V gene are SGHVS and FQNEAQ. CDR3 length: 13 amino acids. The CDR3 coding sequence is TGTGCCAGCAGCCCCGCCAAGCACAATGAGCGGTTCTTC. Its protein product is CASSPAKHNERFF.

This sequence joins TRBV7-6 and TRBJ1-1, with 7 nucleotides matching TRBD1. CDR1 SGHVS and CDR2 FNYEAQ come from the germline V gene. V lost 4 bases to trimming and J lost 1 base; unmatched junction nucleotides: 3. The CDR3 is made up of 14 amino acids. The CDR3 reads CASSSDRWNTEAFF. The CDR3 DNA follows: TGTGCCAGCAGCTCGGACAGGTGGAACACTGAAGCTTTCTTT.

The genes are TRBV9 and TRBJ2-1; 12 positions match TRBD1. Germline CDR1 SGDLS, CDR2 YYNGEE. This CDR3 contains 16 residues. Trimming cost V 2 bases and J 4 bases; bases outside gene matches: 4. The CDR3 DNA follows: TGTGCCAGCAGCGTGGGACAGGGGGCGGGATACAATGAGCAGTTCTTC. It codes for CASSVGQGAGYNEQFF.

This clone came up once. The CDR3 DNA reads as TGTGCCAGCACCACCAGGCAGGAAAGCTCCTACGAGCAGTACTTC. Encoded protein: CASTTRQESSYEQYF. The chain couples TRBV2 to TRBJ2-7; D is undetermined. The CDR3 extends over 15 amino acids. The V gene lost 7 bases and the J gene lost 0 bases, with 16 bases spanning the gap. Per germline, CDR1 SNHLY and CDR2 FYNNEI.

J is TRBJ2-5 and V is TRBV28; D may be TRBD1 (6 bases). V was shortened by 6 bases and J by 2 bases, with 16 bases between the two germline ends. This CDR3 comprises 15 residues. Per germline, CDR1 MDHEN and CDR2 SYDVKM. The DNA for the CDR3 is TGTGCCAGCAGCCCCAATGCAGGGGCTCAAGAGACCCAGTACTTC. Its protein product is CASSPNAGAQETQYF.

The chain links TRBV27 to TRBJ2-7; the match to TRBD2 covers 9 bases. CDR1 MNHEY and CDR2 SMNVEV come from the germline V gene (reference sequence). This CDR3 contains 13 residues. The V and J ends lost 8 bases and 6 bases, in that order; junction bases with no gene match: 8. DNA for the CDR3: TGTGCCAGCGGGGTAGCGGGAGTGTTCGAGCAGTACTTC. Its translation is CASGVAGVFEQYF.

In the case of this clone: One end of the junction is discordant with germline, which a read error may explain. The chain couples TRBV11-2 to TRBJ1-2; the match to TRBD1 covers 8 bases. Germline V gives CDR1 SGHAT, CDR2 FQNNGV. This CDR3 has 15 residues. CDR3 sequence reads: CASSQGASTNYGYTF. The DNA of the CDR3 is TGCGCCAGCAGCCAGGGGGCCTCGACTAACTATGGCTACACCTTC.

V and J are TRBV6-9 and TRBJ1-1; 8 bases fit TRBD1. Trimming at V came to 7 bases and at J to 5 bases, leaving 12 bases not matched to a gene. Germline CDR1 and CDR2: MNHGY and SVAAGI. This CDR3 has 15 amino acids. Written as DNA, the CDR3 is TGTGCCAGCACCTTAGGACAGGGCTTTAGGACTGAAGCTTTCTTT. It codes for CASTLGQGFRTEAFF.

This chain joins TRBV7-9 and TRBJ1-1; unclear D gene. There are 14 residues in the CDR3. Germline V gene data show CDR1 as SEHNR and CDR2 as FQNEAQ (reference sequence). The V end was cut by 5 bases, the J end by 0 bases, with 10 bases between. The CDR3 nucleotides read TGTGCCAGCAGCAACAGAGATCTGAACACTGAAGCTTTCTTT. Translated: CASSNRDLNTEAFF.

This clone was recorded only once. The CDR3: CASSLSREQFF. The CDR3 DNA follows: TGCGCCAGCAGCCTATCCCGCGAGCAGTTCTTC. This rearrangement joins TRBV5-1 to TRBJ2-1; D not resolved. With 4 bases removed from V and 10 bases from J, the gap between germline ends came to 9 bases. The CDR3 covers 11 residues. CDR1 is SGHRS and CDR2 is YFSETQ in the germline V gene.

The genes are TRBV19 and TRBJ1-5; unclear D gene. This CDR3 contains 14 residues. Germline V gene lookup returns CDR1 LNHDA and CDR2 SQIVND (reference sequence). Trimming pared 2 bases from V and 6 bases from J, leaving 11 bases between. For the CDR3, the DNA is TGTGCCAGTAGTATACAGGACTTTGGTCAGCCCCAGCATTTT. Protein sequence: CASSIQDFGQPQHF.

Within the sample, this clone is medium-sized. The DNA of the CDR3 is TGTGCCAGCAGCGCCTGGACAGGGATTATACAAGAGACCCAGTACTTC. Its protein product is CASSAWTGIIQETQYF. The rearrangement joins TRBV5-5 to TRBJ2-5; 8 nucleotides line up with TRBD1. Germline V lookup: CDR1 SGHKS, CDR2 YYEKEE (reference sequence). The trim removed 4 bases at V and 2 bases at J, leaving 10 bases unmatched. The CDR3 runs 16 residues.

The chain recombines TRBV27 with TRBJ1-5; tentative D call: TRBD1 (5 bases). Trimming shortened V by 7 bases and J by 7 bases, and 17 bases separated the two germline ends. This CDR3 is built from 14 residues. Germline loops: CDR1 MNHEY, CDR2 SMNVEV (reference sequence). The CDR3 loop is CASNPGGTNQPQHF. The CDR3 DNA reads TGTGCCAGCAACCCGGGGGGAACGAACCAGCCCCAGCATTTT.

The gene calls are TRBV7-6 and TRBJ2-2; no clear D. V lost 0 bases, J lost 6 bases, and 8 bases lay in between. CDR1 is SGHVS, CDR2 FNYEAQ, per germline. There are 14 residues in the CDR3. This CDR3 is CASSLALDSGELFF. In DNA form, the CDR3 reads TGTGCCAGCAGCTTAGCGCTAGATTCCGGGGAGCTGTTTTTT.

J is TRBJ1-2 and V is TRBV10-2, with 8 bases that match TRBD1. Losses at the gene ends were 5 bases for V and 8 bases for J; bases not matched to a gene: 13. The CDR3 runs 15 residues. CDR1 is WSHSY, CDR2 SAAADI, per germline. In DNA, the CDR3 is TGCGCCAGCAGTCCACGCCAGGACAGGGTCTTAGGCTACACCTTC. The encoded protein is CASSPRQDRVLGYTF.

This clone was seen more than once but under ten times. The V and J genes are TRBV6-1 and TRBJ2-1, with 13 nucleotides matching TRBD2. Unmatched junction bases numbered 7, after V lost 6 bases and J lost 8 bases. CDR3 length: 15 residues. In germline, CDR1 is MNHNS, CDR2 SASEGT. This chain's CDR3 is CASSRLAGGSDEQFF. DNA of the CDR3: TGTGCCAGCAGCCGACTAGCGGGAGGTAGCGATGAGCAGTTCTTC.

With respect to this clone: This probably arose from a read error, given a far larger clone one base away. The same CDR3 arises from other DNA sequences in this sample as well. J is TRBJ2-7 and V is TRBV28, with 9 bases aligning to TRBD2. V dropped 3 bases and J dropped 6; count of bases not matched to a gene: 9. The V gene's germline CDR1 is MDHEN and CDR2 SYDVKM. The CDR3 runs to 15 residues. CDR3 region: CASSFQVSGRGEQYF. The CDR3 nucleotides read TGTGCCAGCAGTTTTCAAGTTAGCGGGAGAGGCGAGCAGTACTTC.

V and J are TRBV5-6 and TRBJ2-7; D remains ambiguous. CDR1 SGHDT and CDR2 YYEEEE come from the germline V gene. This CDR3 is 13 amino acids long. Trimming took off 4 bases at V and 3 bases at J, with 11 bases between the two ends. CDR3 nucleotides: TGTGCCAGCAGCGTTGGTCTAAACTACGAGCAGTACTTC. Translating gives CASSVGLNYEQYF.

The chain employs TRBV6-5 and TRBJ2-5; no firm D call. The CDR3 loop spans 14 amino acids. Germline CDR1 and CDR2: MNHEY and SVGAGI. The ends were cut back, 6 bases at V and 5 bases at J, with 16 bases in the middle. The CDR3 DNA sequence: TGTGCCAGCAGAGAGATCGACACGTGGGAGACCCAGTACTTC. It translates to CASREIDTWETQYF.

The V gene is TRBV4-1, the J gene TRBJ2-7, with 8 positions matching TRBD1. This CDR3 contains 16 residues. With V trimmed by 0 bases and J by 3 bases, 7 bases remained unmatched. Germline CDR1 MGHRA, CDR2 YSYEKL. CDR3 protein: CASSQDGTGSYYEQYF. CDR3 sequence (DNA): TGCGCCAGCAGCCAAGATGGGACAGGAAGCTACTACGAGCAGTACTTC.

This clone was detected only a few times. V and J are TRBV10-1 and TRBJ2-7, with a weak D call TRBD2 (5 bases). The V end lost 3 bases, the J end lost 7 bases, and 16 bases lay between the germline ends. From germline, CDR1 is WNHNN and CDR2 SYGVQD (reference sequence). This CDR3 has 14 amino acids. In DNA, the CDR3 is TGCGCCAGCAGTGAACTGTGGAGCCCGGGGGAGCAGTACTTC. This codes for CASSELWSPGEQYF.

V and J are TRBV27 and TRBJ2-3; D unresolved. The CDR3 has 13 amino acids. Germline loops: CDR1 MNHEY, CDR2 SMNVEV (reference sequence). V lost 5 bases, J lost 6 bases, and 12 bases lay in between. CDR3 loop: CASSPLTFDTQYF. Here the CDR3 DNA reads TGTGCCAGCAGTCCCCTAACCTTCGATACGCAGTATTTT.

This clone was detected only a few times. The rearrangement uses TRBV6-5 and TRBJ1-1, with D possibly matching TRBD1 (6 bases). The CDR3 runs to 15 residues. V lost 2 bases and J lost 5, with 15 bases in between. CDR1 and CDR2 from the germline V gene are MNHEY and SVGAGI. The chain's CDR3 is CASSYGRGFRTEAFF. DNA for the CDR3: TGTGCCAGCAGTTACGGCAGGGGATTCAGGACTGAAGCTTTCTTT.

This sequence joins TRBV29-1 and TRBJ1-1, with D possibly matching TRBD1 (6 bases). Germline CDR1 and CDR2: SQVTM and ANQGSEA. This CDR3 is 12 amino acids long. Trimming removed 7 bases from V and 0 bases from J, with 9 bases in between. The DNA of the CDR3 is TGCAGCGGGGGGCGGTTGAACACTGAAGCTTTCTTT. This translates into CSGGRLNTEAFF.

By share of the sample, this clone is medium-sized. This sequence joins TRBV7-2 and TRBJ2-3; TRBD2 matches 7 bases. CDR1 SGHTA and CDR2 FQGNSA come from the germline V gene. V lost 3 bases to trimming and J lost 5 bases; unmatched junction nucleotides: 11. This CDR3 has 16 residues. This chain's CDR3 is CASSLIERDGRDTQYF. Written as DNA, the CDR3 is TGTGCCAGCAGCTTGATCGAGCGGGACGGCAGAGATACGCAGTATTTT. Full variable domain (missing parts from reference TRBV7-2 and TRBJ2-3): GAGVSQSPSNKVTEKGKDVELRCDPISGHTALYWYRQSLGQGLEFLIYFQGNSAPDKSGLPSDRFSAERTGGSVSTLTIQRTQQEDSAVYLCASSLIERDGRDTQYFGPGTRLTVL.